This entry is about one TCR beta chain. In its sample, this clonotype was seen many times. What antigen it recognizes has not been identified. The record has no base qualities; no much larger clone is one base away. The data originate from a study of CD4 and CD8 cells across lung adenocarcinoma regions (dated by TCRdb to the late 2010s). Context from the whole study: To look at intratumor heterogeneity in the T cell receptor repertoire, the study compared tumor centers against tumor margins.

Library prep was done by PCR. Reads for this sample came from a HiSeq X Ten. TCRdb reprocessing: public reads trimmed at Q25 with fastp, clones called with MiXCR, in-frame beta chains kept. Every entry covers one CDR3 protein and lists the most common genes and DNA from its rows. Recorded for this sample are some 6,500 distinct CDR3 sequences; about 52% of them occurred a single time. The ten top clones hold about 18% of the sample. Measured from the cysteine to the phenylalanine, the CDR3 is 21 residues long. Only the CDR3 DNA is retained, 63 bases long and in frame from the first base. V is trimmed back by 4 bases and J by 1 base, and the junction contains 16 bases that no gene match accounts for. Based on the germline V gene (reference sequence), the CDR1 and CDR2 sequences are MNHEY and SMNVEV. Patients with localized lung adenocarcinoma, a subtype of non-small cell lung cancer, were used as donors. Samples were obtained from the centers of localized lung adenocarcinomas. For TCR repertoire analysis, CD8+ T cells from tumor tissue were profiled separately from CD4+ T cells.

This sequence was found in a female donor with lung adenocarcinoma. The CD4 and CD8 labels of this study may be unreliable. The material sequenced was CD8+ T cells from the center of a lung tumor. What this sample's cell subset or site label stands for: tumor center region. The chain employs TRBV27 and TRBJ2-1, with 13 middle bases fitting TRBD2. The nucleotide sequence reads as follows: TGTGCCAGCAGTTCCCAATATAGCGGGACTAGCGGGGCGCGGTCCTACAATGAGCAGTTCTTC. It translates to CASSSQYSGTSGARSYNEQFF.